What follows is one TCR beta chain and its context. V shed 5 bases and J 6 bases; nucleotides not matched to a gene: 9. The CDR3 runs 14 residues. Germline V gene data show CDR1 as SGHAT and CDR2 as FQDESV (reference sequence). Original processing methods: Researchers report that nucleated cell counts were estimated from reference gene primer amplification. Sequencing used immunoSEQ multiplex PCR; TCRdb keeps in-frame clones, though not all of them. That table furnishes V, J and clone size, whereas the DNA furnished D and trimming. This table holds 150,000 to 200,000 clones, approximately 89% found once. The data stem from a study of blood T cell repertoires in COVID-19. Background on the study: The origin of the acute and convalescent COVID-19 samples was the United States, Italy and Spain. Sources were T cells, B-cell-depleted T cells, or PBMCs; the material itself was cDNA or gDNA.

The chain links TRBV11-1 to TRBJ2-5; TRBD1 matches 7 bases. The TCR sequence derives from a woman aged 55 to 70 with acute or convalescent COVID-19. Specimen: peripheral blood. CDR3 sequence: CASSNPGDSQTQYF. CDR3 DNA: TGTGCCAGCAGCAATCCCGGGGACAGCCAGACCCAGTACTTC.